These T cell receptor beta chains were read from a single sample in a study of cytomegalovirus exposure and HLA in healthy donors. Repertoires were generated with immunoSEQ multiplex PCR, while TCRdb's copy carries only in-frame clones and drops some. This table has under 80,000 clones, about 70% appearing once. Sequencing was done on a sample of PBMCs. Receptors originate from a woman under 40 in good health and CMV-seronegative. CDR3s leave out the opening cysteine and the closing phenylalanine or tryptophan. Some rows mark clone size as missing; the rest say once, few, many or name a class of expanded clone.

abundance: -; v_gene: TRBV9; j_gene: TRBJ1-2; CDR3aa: ASSVGQGSYGYT
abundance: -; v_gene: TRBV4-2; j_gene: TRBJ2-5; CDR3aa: ASSQDEATSGARTQY
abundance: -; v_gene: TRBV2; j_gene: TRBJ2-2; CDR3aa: ATLRGNTGELF
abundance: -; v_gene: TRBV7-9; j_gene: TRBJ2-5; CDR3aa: ASSFPPPLQETQY
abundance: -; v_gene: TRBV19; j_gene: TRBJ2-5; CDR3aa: ASTGGGAETQY
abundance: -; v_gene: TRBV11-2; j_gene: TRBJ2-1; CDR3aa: ASSRGTSGALAYNEQF
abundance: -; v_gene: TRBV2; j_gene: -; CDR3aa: ASSAGTSEIYEQY
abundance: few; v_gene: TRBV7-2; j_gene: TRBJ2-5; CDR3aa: ASSLTSGQETQY
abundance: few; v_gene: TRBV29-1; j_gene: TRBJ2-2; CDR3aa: SVTYPQGGTGELF
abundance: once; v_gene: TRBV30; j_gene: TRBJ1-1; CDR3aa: ACYTPGVTEAF
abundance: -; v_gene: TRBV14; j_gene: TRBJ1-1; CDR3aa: ASSPQANTEAF
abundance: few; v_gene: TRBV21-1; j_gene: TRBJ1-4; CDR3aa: ASSKTGRTNEKLF
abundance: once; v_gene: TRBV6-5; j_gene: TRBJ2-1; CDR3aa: ASSLAGYNEQF